The rows below give T cell receptor beta chains drawn from one sample of a study of cytotoxic CD8 clonotypes in ibrutinib-treated CLL. Using immunoSEQ multiplex PCR, the repertoire was profiled, and TCRdb retains in-frame clones only, with some absent. The top ten hold 9.5% to 15% of the sample, which has tens of thousands of clones, around 68% seen once. Sequenced here: PBMCs, sampled after 12 months of ibrutinib treatment. Every receptor here comes from a human donor with chronic lymphocytic leukemia. The CDR3 runs from the conserved cysteine through the conserved F or W. Size tells how often a clone was seen (once, few, many) or the class of an expanded clone, and some rows leave it out.

cdr3_aa | v_call | clone_size
CASSQFLPGQLSGNTIYF | TRBV14 | NA
CASSSDSRPGYTF | TRBV5-4 | NA
CASSFGTSQETQYF | TRBV5-1 | NA
CASSEWDRGRLENIQYF | TRBV6-1 | NA
CASSQPPSGGPDTQYF | TRBV5-4 | NA
CASSVREERAFF | TRBV18 | NA
CASSPLRDRPYEQYF | TRBV11-2 | NA
CASSPDLPGQYQTSYNEQFF | TRBV5-1 | NA
CASSKDRVYEQYF | TRBV7-6 | few
CASSLREVSGQTQYF | TRBV4-1 | NA
CASSFPLHNEQFF | TRBV27 | NA
CASSHLAGGPKDGELFF | TRBV5-4 | few
CASSPPAVNEQFF | TRBV18 | NA
CASSPLDTSYEQYF | TRBV7-3 | NA
CAWSTTGSEQYF | TRBV30 | NA
CASSDGGALYEQYF | TRBV10-2 | few
CASSPGYNEQFF | TRBV4-1 | NA
CASSKHDRGRTSYNEQFF | TRBV9 | NA
CASSQDRSAGNTIYF | TRBV4-2 | once
CASSLRVGTLGDQPQHF | TRBV4-1 | few
CASSLRSATDTQYF | TRBV7-8 | NA
CASSRLAAYEQYF | TRBV7-6 | NA
CSVGKQIQETQYF | TRBV29-1 | NA
CASSLPGTPYEQYF | TRBV7-9 | few
CAISEAVGRWGETQYF | TRBV10-3 | once
CASRGQGAGVTEAFF | TRBV6-1 | NA
CASSVGQAPAYEQYF | TRBV9 | NA
CASSLAGPPTDTQYF | TRBV11-2 | NA
CASSLRTSGTDTQYF | TRBV5-4 | NA
CASSLIPQEPQHF | TRBV7-9 | NA
CASSIGQGWGTEAFF | TRBV19 | few
CASSLAKDGGGAETQYF | TRBV5-1 | NA
CSGRRDTQYF | TRBV29-1 | NA
CASSPQLGIKTNEKLFF | TRBV18 | NA
CASSLSRNTIYF | TRBV5-8 | few
CASSFTPNRDSEQYF | TRBV18 | few
CASSSGQGRPYEQYF | TRBV27 | NA
CASSRNQPQHF | TRBV11-3 | NA
CASSRRTGTGELFF | TRBV4-2 | NA
CASSQQGAVGELFF | TRBV5-1 | NA
CASSSASRGRGYTF | TRBV19 | NA
CASSVGGSSYEQYF | TRBV9 | few
CASSQDLFGLARGTGELFF | TRBV4-1 | NA
CASSLGVQETQYF | TRBV4-1 | NA
CASSPWAAGVFNTGELFF | TRBV9 | NA
CASSQDQGSHDPEAFF | TRBV4-1 | NA
CASSQGQMNTEAFF | TRBV5-1 | NA
CASSLGTGNEKLFF | TRBV18 | NA